The 24 T cell receptor beta chains given below trace back to one sample, sequenced in a study of blood T cell repertoires in COVID-19. Clones were read by immunoSEQ multiplex PCR, and TCRdb kept only the in-frame ones, dropping some. This sample yields over 250,000 clones, of which over 85% are seen a single time; 2.6% belongs to the top ten. The sequencing sample was made of PBMCs or T cells enriched from blood (not recorded which). Receptors originate from a man between 60 and 75 years old who had recovered from COVID-19.

The chain couples TRBV4-1 to TRBJ2-2, with 14 bases identical to TRBD2. The CDR3 loop spans 17 amino acids. The V gene's germline CDR1 is MGHRA and CDR2 YSYEKL. Trimming took 5 bases from V and 8 from J; bases not matched to a gene: 10. In nucleotides, the CDR3 is TGCGCCAGCAGCGGAGCTCCGGGACTAGCGGGAGTTGGGGAGCTGTTTTTT. Its protein is CASSGAPGLAGVGELFF.

The J gene is TRBJ2-2, the V gene TRBV27, with no clear D. V dropped 2 bases and J dropped 3 bases, with 4 bases sitting between them. The CDR3 covers 13 residues. The germline gives CDR1 MNHEY, CDR2 SMNVEV (reference sequence). The CDR3 DNA reads TGTGCCAGCAGTTTACCTTACACCGGGGAGCTGTTTTTT. Translation gives CASSLPYTGELFF.

The chain carries TRBV5-1 and TRBJ1-2, with 8 bases matching TRBD1. J gave up 3 bases and V 7 bases, and 5 bases lay outside the gene matches. The CDR3 extends over 13 amino acids. CDR1 is SGHRS and CDR2 is YFSETQ in the germline V gene. CDR3 coding DNA: TGCGCCAGCTCGACAGGGGTCGACTATGGCTACACCTTC. Its protein product is CASSTGVDYGYTF.

The rearrangement uses TRBV29-1 and TRBJ1-2, with 9 bases that match TRBD1. Germline CDR1 SQVTM, CDR2 ANQGSEA. The CDR3 consists of 16 residues. After removal of 1 base from V and 5 bases from J, the junction contained 11 bases not matched to a gene. CDR3 loop: CSVEGAYRGQRYGYTF. In DNA, the CDR3 is TGCAGCGTTGAAGGCGCTTACAGGGGGCAAAGATATGGCTACACCTTC.

The genes are TRBV18 and TRBJ1-5; 7 nucleotides line up with TRBD1. The germline V gene has CDR1 KGHSH and CDR2 LQKENI. CDR3 length equals 15 residues. V lost 4 bases to trimming and J lost 4 bases; unmatched junction nucleotides: 7. The DNA of the CDR3 is TGTGCCAGCTCACTGACCGGGACAGCAAATCAGCCCCAGCATTTT. The encoded protein is CASSLTGTANQPQHF.

V is TRBV30 and J is TRBJ1-5; D perhaps matches TRBD1 (6 bases). The CDR3 length is 14 residues. Germline CDR1 GTSNPN, CDR2 SVGIG (reference sequence). Trimming removed 2 bases from V and 5 bases from J, with 13 bases in between. CDR3 sequence: CAWSPYRADQPQHF. CDR3 bases: TGTGCCTGGAGTCCCTACAGGGCGGATCAGCCCCAGCATTTT.

V usage is TRBV4-2 and J usage is TRBJ1-2; TRBD1 might be the D (5 bases). The CDR3 sequence is 15 residues long. The germline V gene has CDR1 LGHNA and CDR2 YNFKEQ. Trimming left V 2 bases short and J 4 bases short, with 14 bases between. CDR3 sequence reads: CASSQPIGASYGYTF. The CDR3 coding sequence is TGTGCCAGCAGCCAACCCATAGGGGCCTCCTATGGCTACACCTTC.

The chain recombines TRBV6-5 with TRBJ2-7; a possible D gene is TRBD2 (5 bases). Germline V gives CDR1 MNHEY, CDR2 SVGAGI. Trimming left V 8 bases short and J 0 bases short, with 11 bases between. This CDR3 comprises 13 residues. This chain's CDR3 is CASLSGTSYEQYF. CDR3 DNA: TGTGCCAGCTTGAGCGGCACCTCCTACGAGCAGTACTTC.

The chain has TRBV30 and TRBJ2-7; D might be TRBD1 (5 bases). The germline V and J ends were trimmed by 0 bases and 4 bases, with 13 bases remaining between them. This CDR3 spans 14 amino acids. CDR1 GTSNPN and CDR2 SVGIG come from the germline V gene (reference sequence). The CDR3 nucleotides read TGTGCCTGGAGTGTACTCTGGGGCGCTTACGAGCAGTACTTC. Translating it yields CAWSVLWGAYEQYF.

This clone was seen just once. V and J are TRBV18 and TRBJ2-2; TRBD1 matches 7 bases. The length of the CDR3 is 18 residues. V gave up 1 base and J gave up 6 bases; unmatched junction bases: 14. Germline CDR1 is KGHSH and CDR2 is LQKENI. CDR3 in amino acids: CASSPQGGYASGSGELFF. CDR3 DNA sequence: TGTGCCAGCTCACCACAAGGGGGCTATGCGAGTGGTTCCGGGGAGCTGTTTTTT.

V is TRBV21-1 and J is TRBJ1-1; the table's TRBD1 call for D was not verified on the DNA. TRBV21-1 is shown as a pseudogene. The CDR3 consists of 12 residues. The CDR3 here is CASGDRGAEAFF. Here the CDR3 DNA reads TGTGCCAGCGGTGACAGGGGAGCTGAAGCTTTCTTT.

This clone was detected only a few times. The chain carries TRBV5-4 and TRBJ2-5; perhaps TRBD1 as D (6 bases). This CDR3 region has 15 residues. Trimming pared 0 bases from V and 5 bases from J, leaving 14 bases between. Germline-derived CDR1 and CDR2 are SGHNT and YYREEE (reference sequence). The CDR3, as DNA: TGTGCCAGCAGCTTGGAGTCGACAGGATTGGAGACCCAGTACTTC. Protein sequence: CASSLESTGLETQYF. The full variable domain, with the rest looked up from reference TRBV5-4 and TRBJ2-5, is ETGVTQSPTHLIKTRGQQVTLRCSSQSGHNTVSWYQQALGQGPQFIFQYYREEENGRGNFPPRFSGLQFPNYSSELNVNALELDDSALYLCASSLESTGLETQYFGPGTRLLVL.

This rearrangement joins TRBV5-4 to TRBJ2-1; 7 bases match TRBD2. With 5 bases clipped from V and 4 bases from J, the junction kept 12 bases outside the gene matches. This CDR3 region has 16 residues. Germline-derived CDR1 and CDR2 are SGHNT and YYREEE (reference sequence). CDR3: CASRYSVVAGYNEQFF. Written as DNA, the CDR3 is TGTGCCAGCAGATACTCCGTGGTAGCGGGTTACAATGAGCAGTTCTTC.

V gene TRBV4-1 combines with J gene TRBJ1-1; D is ambiguous. CDR1 MGHRA and CDR2 YSYEKL come from the germline V gene. This CDR3 spans 16 amino acids. Trimming took off 1 base at V and 0 bases at J, with 12 bases between the two ends. CDR3 loop: CASSQGYIAMNTEAFF. The CDR3 bases are TGCGCCAGCAGCCAAGGATACATAGCTATGAACACTGAAGCTTTCTTT.

The chain combines TRBV7-3 with TRBJ2-5, with TRBD2 as a possible D gene (6 bases). Germline CDR1 reads SGHTA; CDR2 reads FQGTGA. V gave up 4 bases and J gave up 1 base, with 13 bases separating them. The CDR3 extends over 15 amino acids. The chain's CDR3 is CASSSRPGLQETQYF. CDR3 coding DNA: TGTGCCAGCAGCTCGAGACCGGGACTCCAAGAGACCCAGTACTTC.

The rearrangement links TRBV12-3 or TRBV12-4 to TRBJ1-4, with 8 bases that match TRBD1. With 8 bases clipped from V and 7 bases from J, the junction kept 6 bases outside the gene matches. The length of the CDR3 is 13 residues. The CDR3 DNA reads as TGTGCCAGCGGTACAGGGGGGGGTGAAAAACTGTTTTTT. It encodes CASGTGGGEKLFF.

CDR3 coding DNA: TGTGCCAGCCAGATGGCCACCGGGGAGCTGTTTTTT. Protein sequence: CASQMATGELFF. The V and J genes are TRBV19 and TRBJ2-2; no reliable D call. V was shortened by 9 bases and J by 4 bases, with 9 bases between the two germline ends. This CDR3 has 12 residues. Germline CDR1 is LNHDA and CDR2 is SQIVND (reference sequence). The whole variable domain, remainder taken from reference TRBV19 and TRBJ2-2, is DGGITQSPKYLFRKEGQNVTLSCEQNLNHDAMYWYRQDPGQGLRLIYYSQIVNDFQKGDIAEGYSVSREKKESFPLTVTSAQKNPTAFYLCASQMATGELFFGEGSRLTVL.

This chain joins TRBV5-6 and TRBJ1-3; a possible D gene is TRBD1 (6 bases). In germline, CDR1 is SGHDT, CDR2 YYEEEE. The CDR3 sequence is 17 residues long. V shed 4 bases and J shed 0 bases, with 17 bases lying between them. CDR3 sequence: CASSPKYDRYSGNTIYF. Here the CDR3 DNA reads TGTGCCAGCAGCCCGAAATACGACAGGTACTCTGGAAACACCATATATTTT. Complete variable domain (other parts from reference TRBV5-6 and TRBJ1-3): DAGVTQSPTHLIKTRGQQVTLRCSPKSGHDTVSWYQQALGQGPQFIFQYYEEEERQRGNFPDRFSGHQFPNYSSELNVNALLLGDSALYLCASSPKYDRYSGNTIYFGEGSWLTVV.

This clone was seen once. The genes are TRBV5-4 and TRBJ2-7; 10 positions agree with TRBD1. The length of the CDR3 is 16 residues. V shed 4 bases, J shed 3 bases, and the junction held 10 bases outside the gene matches. Germline V gives CDR1 SGHNT, CDR2 YYREEE (reference sequence). Here the CDR3 reads CASSQTGTGVFYEQYF. As DNA, the CDR3 is TGTGCCAGCAGCCAAACCGGGACAGGGGTTTTCTACGAGCAGTACTTC. The whole variable domain, remainder taken from reference TRBV5-4 and TRBJ2-7, is ETGVTQSPTHLIKTRGQQVTLRCSSQSGHNTVSWYQQALGQGPQFIFQYYREEENGRGNFPPRFSGLQFPNYSSELNVNALELDDSALYLCASSQTGTGVFYEQYFGPGTRLTVT.

The CDR3 here is CASSPGLAGGPSLETQYF. The DNA of the CDR3 is TGTGCCAGCAGCCCAGGACTAGCGGGAGGGCCAAGTTTGGAGACCCAGTACTTC. The chain carries TRBV5-8 and TRBJ2-5; TRBD2 matches at 15 bases. Germline lookup yields CDR1 SGHTS and CDR2 YDEGEE. V lost 4 bases and J lost 5; bases outside the gene matches: 12. The CDR3 is 18 residues long.

The chain is built from TRBV6-2 or TRBV6-3 and TRBJ2-7, with 8 bases aligning to TRBD1. The length of the CDR3 is 13 residues. V shed 6 bases, J shed 6 bases, and the junction held 7 bases outside the gene matches. CDR1 and CDR2 from the germline V gene are MNHEY and SVGEGT. The CDR3 DNA sequence: TGTGCCAGCAGACCTTCAGGGGGCGGCGAGCAGTACTTC. Encoded protein: CASRPSGGGEQYF.

The chain has TRBV5-1 and TRBJ2-7, with TRBD1 matching over 7 bases. Germline lookup yields CDR1 SGHRS and CDR2 YFSETQ. The CDR3 spans 13 residues. V dropped 6 bases and J dropped 0; count of bases not matched to a gene: 3. The CDR3 loop reads CASTRTGSYEQYF. CDR3 coding DNA: TGCGCCAGCACCCGGACAGGCTCCTACGAGCAGTACTTC.

The chain is built from TRBV11-3 and TRBJ2-1; weak D call: TRBD2 (6 bases). V shed 1 base and J shed 3 bases, with 10 bases lying between them. Germline CDR1 and CDR2: SGHNT and YENEEA. The CDR3 is made up of 15 amino acids. Written as DNA, the CDR3 is TGTGCCAGCAGCTTAGTTGCGGGGATCTACAATGAGCAGTTCTTC. It is translated as CASSLVAGIYNEQFF.

The rearrangement uses TRBV29-1 and TRBJ1-1; TRBD1 matches at 7 bases. The CDR3 spans 13 residues. The ends lost 8 bases at V and 1 base at J; junction bases unmatched: 7. The V gene's germline CDR1 is SQVTM and CDR2 ANQGSEA. The CDR3 is CSTAGDRNTEAFF. CDR3 DNA: TGCAGCACCGCAGGGGACAGGAACACTGAAGCTTTCTTT. Complete variable domain (other parts from reference TRBV29-1 and TRBJ1-1): SAVISQKPSRDICQRGTSLTIQCQVDSQVTMMFWYRQQPGQSLTLIATANQGSEATYESGFVIDKFPISRPNLTFSTLTVSNMSPEDSSIYLCSTAGDRNTEAFFGQGTRLTVV.